Listed below are T cell receptor beta chains from one sample, sequenced in a study of blood T cell repertoires in COVID-19. Here immunoSEQ multiplex PCR was the method, and the copy in TCRdb shows in-frame clones only, minus some. The table shows about 130,000 clones, with roughly 80% occurring only once. Sequencing was done on a sample of peripheral blood. Source of these receptors: a man in his sixties who had recovered from COVID-19. CDR3s include the opening cysteine and the closing phenylalanine or tryptophan. Each record gives: D gene, V gene, J gene, CDR3 protein. D genes are given only for firm matches.

-	TRBV5-5	TRBJ2-3	CASSLDDRITDTQYF
-	TRBV6-4	TRBJ1-3	CASTTKLKSGNTIYF
-	TRBV2	TRBJ2-5	CASSEWRDLQETQYF
TRBD2	TRBV30	TRBJ2-5	CAWSVPGLGKETQYF
-	TRBV30	TRBJ1-1	CAWSRETEAFF
-	TRBV2	TRBJ1-2	CASKKRVLNYGYTF
TRBD2	TRBV7-2	TRBJ2-6	CASSFGGSGANVLTF
TRBD2	TRBV15	TRBJ2-1	CATNIAGGSSYNEQFF
-	TRBV30	TRBJ2-3	CAWREGRPTDTQYF
TRBD2	TRBV9	TRBJ2-7	CASSAASGRYEQYF
TRBD1	TRBV27	TRBJ1-5	CASSRQGGLGNQPQHF
-	TRBV18	TRBJ2-5	CASSPGQQETQYF
-	TRBV28	TRBJ1-2	CASSLGEGSNYGYTF
-	TRBV30	TRBJ1-5	CAWGGPGSNQPQHF
-	TRBV6-5	TRBJ1-2	CASSLHRANYGYTF
TRBD1	TRBV19	TRBJ1-5	CASSIDSVGQNQPQHF
TRBD1	TRBV9	TRBJ2-4	CASSGYGQGKNIQYF
TRBD1	TRBV28	TRBJ2-1	CASLNQGQGKNNEQFF
-	TRBV6-5	TRBJ1-1	CASSYDRRGTEAFF
-	TRBV5-1	TRBJ1-1	CASSRGGRSMNTEAFF
-	TRBV10-3	TRBJ1-2	CAIREGDYGYTF
-	TRBV25-1	TRBJ2-3	CASSESLWDMTDTQYF
TRBD2	TRBV30	TRBJ2-7	CAWSDGKGLSYEQYF
TRBD2	TRBV9	TRBJ2-1	CASSVRLAGNEQFF
TRBD1	TRBV28	TRBJ2-7	CASSSGQGATKQYF
-	TRBV9	TRBJ2-7	CASRGVYPSPGAYEQYF
TRBD1	TRBV9	TRBJ1-6	CASNSGTGAGPLHF
-	TRBV7-2	TRBJ2-6	CASSRTGTGSGANVLTF
-	TRBV19	TRBJ2-2	CAAGSGGLVTGELFF
TRBD1	TRBV2	TRBJ1-6	CASGQGNSPLHF
-	TRBV29-1	TRBJ1-1	CSVSQTGSNTEAFF
TRBD2	TRBV19	TRBJ2-1	CASSKGLAPGGEQFF
-	TRBV6-2/TRBV6-3	TRBJ1-1	CASSYPGVTTEAFF
-	TRBV6-5	TRBJ2-7	CAAGVRNSYEQYF
-	TRBV7-6	TRBJ1-5	CASSPGLGSNQPQHF
-	TRBV5-4	TRBJ1-4	CASSLSGTDEKLFF
-	TRBV20-1	TRBJ1-4	CSASGQAGANEKLFF
-	TRBV3-1/TRBV3-2	TRBJ2-3	CASSPDGRGAPDTQYF
TRBD2	TRBV27	TRBJ2-7	CASSPQGTSGGYEQYF
TRBD1	TRBV3-1/TRBV3-2	TRBJ1-1	CASSPTGTGRGTEAFF
TRBD1	TRBV3-1/TRBV3-2	TRBJ2-7	CASSLPGQGTYEQYF
-	TRBV19	TRBJ2-6	CASNQGYGANVLTF
TRBD1	TRBV6-5	TRBJ2-7	CASSDRDREVYEQYF
-	TRBV5-1	TRBJ1-1	CASSLEQMNTEAFF
TRBD2	TRBV9	TRBJ2-2	CASSAVAGGRTGELFF